Reported below is one T cell receptor beta chain. Antigen unknown. As for time point: cycle 4 day 1 (C4D1), after 5 to 7 weeks of nivolumab. Each of the patients experienced relapse following autologous stem cell transplantation, and their brentuximab vedotin exposure differed. The data stem from a study of PD-1 blockade in classical Hodgkin lymphoma. Study summary: Each patient was given nivolumab 3 mg/kg through a vein every 2 weeks.

Study-wide points: The study found complete responders had baseline diversity similar to newly diagnosed patients. Newly diagnosed patients reportedly had lower baseline TCR diversity than healthy donors. Repertoire differences lack defined causes, possibly disease activity or prior therapy.

V shed 4 bases and J shed 0 bases, with 5 bases lying between them. In germline, CDR1 is SGHNT, CDR2 YYREEE (reference sequence). The CDR3 loop spans 14 amino acids. Only in-frame clones appear in the TCRdb table, and some are missing; sequencing was by immunoSEQ multiplex PCR. Of under 130,000 clones listed, roughly 90% are singletons. The origin of this receptor is a human donor with classical Hodgkin lymphoma. Material: peripheral blood mononuclear cells (PBMCs), obtained before the fourth cycle of nivolumab. This chain joins TRBV5-4 and TRBJ2-6; D unresolved. DNA of the CDR3: TGTGCCAGCAGCGCCGGCTCTGGGGCCAACGTCCTGACTTTC. Residues: CASSAGSGANVLTF. Combining the CDR3 with reference TRBV5-4 and TRBJ2-6 gives the whole variable domain ETGVTQSPTHLIKTRGQQVTLRCSSQSGHNTVSWYQQALGQGPQFIFQYYREEENGRGNFPPRFSGLQFPNYSSELNVNALELDDSALYLCASSAGSGANVLTFGAGSRLTVL.